Following are 30 T cell receptor beta chains from one sample sequenced in a study of T cell responses to AZD1222 COVID-19 vaccine. The data were produced by immunoSEQ multiplex PCR, yet TCRdb's version contains in-frame clones alone and is incomplete. The sample carries about 97,000 clones, about 90% recorded once. Sequencing was performed on peripheral blood, taken on day 0 of AZD1222 vaccination. These receptors were taken from an adult in good health.

CDR3 residues: CASSQEMSPGQGTEAFF. The CDR3 bases are TGTGCCAGCAGCCAAGAGATGTCGCCCGGACAGGGTACTGAAGCTTTCTTT. The genes are TRBV4-2 and TRBJ1-1; 8 bases fit TRBD1. J was trimmed by 5 bases and V by 0 bases; bases with no gene match: 11. This CDR3 contains 17 residues. The germline V gene has CDR1 LGHNA and CDR2 YNFKEQ.

The CDR3 bases are TGTGCCAGCAGCTACCGACCTGGCACTGAAGCTTTCTTT. It translates to CASSYRPGTEAFF. The V and J genes are TRBV12-3 or TRBV12-4 and TRBJ1-1; no reliable D call. The ends were cut back, 6 bases at V and 4 bases at J, with 12 bases in the middle. The CDR3 is 13 residues long.

The rearrangement joins TRBV19 to TRBJ1-1; 10 bases map to TRBD1. The CDR3 spans 14 residues. The V gene's germline CDR1 is LNHDA and CDR2 SQIVND (reference sequence). The J segment lost 5 bases and the V segment lost 6 bases, leaving 6 bases of the junction unmatched. The CDR3 nucleotides are TGTGCCAGTAGGGACAGGGGGGCCTGGACTGAAGCTTTCTTT. It is translated as CASRDRGAWTEAFF.

The V gene is TRBV19, the J gene TRBJ2-1; 11 bases are a match to TRBD2. Germline V gene lookup returns CDR1 LNHDA and CDR2 SQIVND (reference sequence). The V and J ends lost 5 bases and 1 base, in that order; junction bases with no gene match: 7. This CDR3 has 17 amino acids. CDR3 protein: CASSPRVAGGSYNEQFF. For the CDR3, the DNA is TGTGCCAGTAGTCCGAGAGTAGCGGGAGGGTCCTACAATGAGCAGTTCTTC.

CDR3 residues: CSVEDDRGKITEQFF. The CDR3, as DNA: TGCAGCGTTGAAGACGACAGGGGTAAAATCACTGAGCAGTTCTTC. The chain employs TRBV29-1 and TRBJ2-1, with TRBD1 identical over 8 bases. V was clipped by 0 bases and J by 9 bases; unmatched bases: 10. This CDR3 contains 15 residues. Germline CDR1 and CDR2: SQVTM and ANQGSEA.

The rearrangement joins TRBV5-5 to TRBJ2-3, with TRBD2 matching over 11 bases. J lost 5 bases, V lost 4 bases, and 9 bases had no gene match. This CDR3 spans 16 amino acids. The V gene's germline CDR1 is SGHKS and CDR2 YYEKEE (reference sequence). The CDR3 nucleotides are TGTGCCAGCAGCGGACAACTAGCGGGAGCGGTAGATACGCAGTATTTT. Translation gives CASSGQLAGAVDTQYF.

V is TRBV7-6 and J is TRBJ2-6; D remains ambiguous. With 3 bases removed from V and 3 bases from J, the gap between germline ends came to 15 bases. The CDR3 length is 17 residues. Germline lookup yields CDR1 SGHVS and CDR2 FNYEAQ. This chain's CDR3 is CASSFGSRVDGANVLTF. The CDR3, as DNA: TGTGCCAGCAGCTTCGGCTCAAGGGTTGATGGGGCCAACGTCCTGACTTTC.

The V gene is TRBV19, the J gene TRBJ1-1; D call uncertain. The CDR3 extends over 13 amino acids. Germline V CDR1 and CDR2: LNHDA, SQIVND (reference sequence). V lost 2 bases, J lost 1 base, and 5 bases lay in between. This CDR3 is CASSIRENTEAFF. CDR3 DNA sequence: TGTGCCAGTAGTATAAGAGAGAACACTGAAGCTTTCTTT.

The chain uses TRBV10-3 and TRBJ1-2; 12 nucleotides align to TRBD1. Trimming at V came to 7 bases and at J to 6 bases, leaving 15 bases not matched to a gene. Germline values: CDR1 ENHRY, CDR2 SYGVKD. This CDR3 contains 17 residues. For the CDR3, the DNA is TGTGCCATCACTCTAGGGACAGGGGGCCCGACGGCCCATGGCTACACCTTC. Protein sequence: CAITLGTGGPTAHGYTF.

This CDR3 reads CASLGLGTADRGYGYTF. Written as DNA, the CDR3 is TGTGCCAGCCTAGGCCTCGGGACAGCCGATCGGGGCTATGGCTACACCTTC. This chain links TRBV25-1 with TRBJ1-2, with TRBD1 identical over 7 bases. CDR3 length equals 17 residues. The germline V gene encodes CDR1 MGHDK and CDR2 SYGVNS. Losses at the gene ends were 8 bases for V and 4 bases for J; bases not matched to a gene: 19.

The V and J genes are TRBV28 and TRBJ1-5, with 7 bases that match TRBD1. The germline V gene encodes CDR1 MDHEN and CDR2 SYDVKM. Losses at the gene ends were 5 bases for V and 4 bases for J; bases not matched to a gene: 11. This CDR3 has 16 residues. The CDR3: CASSTLQGGPNQPQHF. CDR3 DNA sequence: TGTGCCAGCAGTACCCTGCAGGGGGGACCTAATCAGCCCCAGCATTTT.

This clone was picked up one time. The genes are TRBV28 and TRBJ1-1; D might be TRBD1 (6 bases). Looked up from germline, CDR1 is MDHEN and CDR2 is SYDVKM. V lost 5 bases and J 4 bases, leaving 14 bases between the germline ends. The CDR3 length is 14 residues. This CDR3 is CASSPNGGATEAFF. CDR3 DNA sequence: TGTGCCAGCAGTCCGAACGGGGGCGCCACTGAAGCTTTCTTT.

This chain joins TRBV7-2 and TRBJ2-7; possibly TRBD2 for D (6 bases). Trimming cost V 5 bases and J 6 bases, with 14 bases left between them. From germline, CDR1 is SGHTA and CDR2 FQGNSA. CDR3 length: 13 amino acids. CDR3 in DNA: TGTGCCAGCAGCCCAAGGAGGGGTAGCGAGCAGTACTTC. This translates into CASSPRRGSEQYF.

J is TRBJ2-3 and V is TRBV29-1; weak D call: TRBD2 (5 bases). V was shortened by 4 bases and J by 6 bases, with 11 bases between the two germline ends. CDR3 size: 12 residues. From germline, CDR1 is SQVTM and CDR2 ANQGSEA. For the CDR3, the DNA is TGCAGCGTTGGTTTTAGCGCGGATACGCAGTATTTT. Translated, it gives CSVGFSADTQYF.

In its sample, this clone was seen once. The V gene is TRBV19, the J gene TRBJ1-5; 9 bases agree with TRBD1. J was trimmed by 2 bases and V by 5 bases; bases with no gene match: 7. CDR3 size: 16 residues. CDR1 LNHDA and CDR2 SQIVND come from the germline V gene (reference sequence). The CDR3 loop is CASSAPGQGGNQPQHF. For the CDR3, the DNA is TGTGCCAGTAGTGCCCCGGGACAGGGTGGCAATCAGCCCCAGCATTTT.

The rearrangement joins TRBV5-8 to TRBJ2-1; D ambiguous. V gave up 0 bases and J gave up 3 bases, with 16 bases separating them. CDR1 is SGHTS and CDR2 is YDEGEE in the germline V gene. The CDR3 runs 17 residues. The CDR3 coding sequence is TGTGCCAGCAGCTTGGTTCTAGAAACCAGATACTACAATGAGCAGTTCTTC. This encodes CASSLVLETRYYNEQFF. Variable domain in full (rest from reference TRBV5-8 and TRBJ2-1): EAGVTQSPTHLIKTRGQQATLRCSPISGHTSVYWYQQALGLGLQFLLWYDEGEERNRGNFPPRFSGRQFPNYSSELNVNALELEDSALYLCASSLVLETRYYNEQFFGPGTRLTVL.

This chain uses TRBV15 with TRBJ1-1, with D unresolved. The CDR3 extends over 15 amino acids. Trimming pared 0 bases from V and 5 bases from J, leaving 13 bases between. The germline V gene encodes CDR1 LNHNV and CDR2 YYDKDF (reference sequence). CDR3 nucleotide sequence: TGTGCCACCAGCAGAGATTGGGAAACGGGGACTGAAGCTTTCTTT. Amino acids: CATSRDWETGTEAFF.

CDR3 amino acids: CASSLGAGVVYNEQFF. The CDR3 DNA sequence: TGTGCCAGCAGCTTAGGGGCAGGGGTTGTCTACAATGAGCAGTTCTTC. This chain joins TRBV11-2 and TRBJ2-1; D perhaps matches TRBD1 (6 bases). Germline loops: CDR1 SGHAT, CDR2 FQNNGV. The CDR3 contains 16 residues. V lost 1 base to trimming and J lost 3 bases, with 13 bases between them.

The rearrangement links TRBV7-2 to TRBJ1-5; no firm D call. The CDR3 is made up of 14 amino acids. Per the germline V gene, CDR1 is SGHTA and CDR2 is FQGNSA. Trimming left V 5 bases short and J 2 bases short, with 10 bases between. CDR3 coding DNA: TGTGCCAGCAGCCACCGACAAGGCAATCAGCCCCAGCATTTT. Translating gives CASSHRQGNQPQHF.

The chain uses TRBV10-2 and TRBJ1-2, with D possibly TRBD1 on 6 matching bases. The CDR3 extends over 17 amino acids. In germline, CDR1 is WSHSY, CDR2 SAAADI. V was pared by 2 bases and J by 2 bases, with 18 bases between. CDR3 coding DNA: TGCGCCAGCAGTGAGGGGAGAGGTGCAGGGACAAACTATGGCTACACCTTC. As protein: CASSEGRGAGTNYGYTF.

A note on this clone: Distinct nucleotide sequences in the sample also encode this CDR3. The rearrangement links TRBV9 to TRBJ1-5; no clear D. CDR3 length: 14 residues. The germline V and J ends were trimmed by 0 bases and 2 bases, with 6 bases remaining between them. Germline CDR1 SGDLS, CDR2 YYNGEE. CDR3 nucleotides: TGTGCCAGCAGCGTAGGGTCGGGCAATCAGCCCCAGCATTTT. Translating gives CASSVGSGNQPQHF.

The gene calls are TRBV29-1 and TRBJ2-1; TRBD2 matches 14 bases. V dropped 8 bases and J dropped 6; count of bases not matched to a gene: 6. Germline loops: CDR1 SQVTM, CDR2 ANQGSEA. The CDR3 extends over 14 amino acids. DNA for the CDR3: TGCAGCATCAGACTAGCGGGAGGGCTCAATGAGCAGTTCTTC. Protein product: CSIRLAGGLNEQFF.

This chain links TRBV27 with TRBJ1-5; TRBD1 might be the D (5 bases). The CDR3 totals 14 residues. Germline assignment: CDR1 MNHEY and CDR2 SMNVEV (reference sequence). The ends were cut back, 4 bases at V and 5 bases at J, with 12 bases in the middle. CDR3 amino acids: CASSSGSRDQPQHF. The CDR3 region has the DNA TGTGCCAGCAGTTCAGGGTCTCGGGATCAGCCCCAGCATTTT.

The J gene is TRBJ1-5, the V gene TRBV5-6, with D possibly matching TRBD1 (5 bases). CDR1 is SGHDT, CDR2 YYEEEE, per germline. Trimming shortened V by 1 base and J by 4 bases, and 12 bases separated the two germline ends. The CDR3 contains 15 residues. The CDR3 sequence: CASSLRGVRNQPQHF. The CDR3 DNA is TGTGCCAGCAGCTTGCGAGGGGTGAGGAATCAGCCCCAGCATTTT.

The rearrangement uses TRBV28 and TRBJ2-1; maybe TRBD1 (5 bases). V was clipped by 3 bases and J by 9 bases, with 15 bases between them. Germline CDR1 is MDHEN and CDR2 is SYDVKM. CDR3 length equals 14 residues. In DNA, the CDR3 is TGTGCCAGCAGTTTCCTTCAGGGTGAGAGTGAGCAGTTCTTC. Its protein product is CASSFLQGESEQFF.

The CDR3 here is CASSGEGWYKNIQYF. CDR3 coding DNA: TGTGCCAGCAGTGGCGAGGGGTGGTACAAAAACATTCAGTACTTC. J is TRBJ2-4 and V is TRBV27; D may match TRBD1 or TRBD2 (5 bases each). Trimming stripped 5 bases from V and 3 bases from J, with 14 bases between. The CDR3 totals 15 residues. The germline gives CDR1 MNHEY, CDR2 SMNVEV (reference sequence).

J is TRBJ1-4 and V is TRBV2; tentative D call: TRBD1 (6 bases). The CDR3 length is 13 residues. Germline V gives CDR1 SNHLY, CDR2 FYNNEI. V was clipped by 10 bases and J by 3 bases, with 12 bases between them. CDR3 coding DNA: TGTGCCACCGCACAGGGCTCTAATGAAAAACTGTTTTTT. The encoded protein is CATAQGSNEKLFF. Using reference TRBV2 and TRBJ1-4 for the parts outside the CDR3, the full variable domain is EPEVTQTPSHQVTQMGQEVILRCVPISNHLYFYWYRQILGQKVEFLVSFYNNEISEKSEIFDDQFSVERPDGSNFTLKIRSTKLEDSAMYFCATAQGSNEKLFFGSGTQLSVL.

The gene calls are TRBV30 and TRBJ1-6; D not resolved. The germline V and J ends were trimmed by 5 bases and 7 bases, with 6 bases remaining between them. The CDR3 length is 11 residues. Looked up from germline, CDR1 is GTSNPN and CDR2 is SVGIG (reference sequence). In nucleotides, the CDR3 is TGTGCCTGGGGAGGGAATTCACCCCTCCACTTT. Protein product: CAWGGNSPLHF.

The chain combines TRBV2 with TRBJ1-2; 7 bases map to TRBD1. The CDR3 contains 14 residues. The germline gives CDR1 SNHLY, CDR2 FYNNEI. Unmatched junction bases numbered 0, after V lost 0 bases and J lost 2 bases. The chain's CDR3 is CASSEATGNYGYTF. DNA for the CDR3: TGTGCCAGCAGTGAAGCGACAGGGAACTATGGCTACACCTTC. Drawing the rest from reference TRBV2 and TRBJ1-2, the complete variable domain is EPEVTQTPSHQVTQMGQEVILRCVPISNHLYFYWYRQILGQKVEFLVSFYNNEISEKSEIFDDQFSVERPDGSNFTLKIRSTKLEDSAMYFCASSEATGNYGYTFGSGTRLTVV.

The chain combines TRBV5-1 with TRBJ1-5; 9 bases are a match to TRBD1. Germline V lookup: CDR1 SGHRS, CDR2 YFSETQ. The CDR3 contains 15 residues. J lost 4 bases, V lost 5 bases, and 7 bases had no gene match. The CDR3 loop is CASRLTGGWNQPQHF. For the CDR3, the DNA is TGCGCCAGCAGACTTACAGGGGGCTGGAATCAGCCCCAGCATTTT. The variable domain in full, with the rest retrieved from reference TRBV5-1 and TRBJ1-5, is KAGVTQTPRYLIKTRGQQVTLSCSPISGHRSVSWYQQTPGQGLQFLFEYFSETQRNKGNFPGRFSGRQFSNSRSEMNVSTLELGDSALYLCASRLTGGWNQPQHFGDGTRLSIL.